The clone carrying this T cell receptor beta chain was detected many times. The trim removed 10 bases at V and 1 base at J, leaving 9 bases unmatched. Germline CDR1 is KGHDR and CDR2 is SFDVKD. The CDR3 consists of 15 residues. This sample is part of a study of T cells in Graves' hyperthyroidism and ophthalmopathy. Template material for amplifying TCR beta CDR3 regions consisted of RNA transcripts. The primer set for the first-round RT-PCR of the TCR CDR3 was HTBI. MiXCR was run by TCRdb on the multiplex PCR reads, yielding one entry per CDR3 protein. The table includes approximately 520,000 distinct CDR3 sequences, around 20% detected once.

This rearrangement joins TRBV24-1 to TRBJ1-5; 7 bases align to TRBD1. The source material was blood. The origin of this receptor is a man aged 18 to 29 with Graves' hyperthyroidism. The DNA for the CDR3 is TGTGCCACACGCACAGGGGTCAGGAGCAATCAGCCCCAGCATTTT. Translation: CATRTGVRSNQPQHF.